The 19 T cell receptor beta chains below were found in one sample sequenced in a study of T cell changes during pregnancy in multiple sclerosis. Clones were read by immunoSEQ multiplex PCR, and TCRdb kept only the in-frame ones, dropping some. The sample includes 90,000 to 95,000 clones, almost 95% seen only once; the top ten take about 2.4%. Here the sequenced sample was peripheral blood, taken in the third trimester of pregnancy. The receptors here all came from a female donor with multiple sclerosis, enrolled in a pregnancy study.

The chain combines TRBV7-8 with TRBJ1-1; 8 bases line up with TRBD1. Losses at the gene ends were 5 bases for V and 7 bases for J; bases not matched to a gene: 9. Germline V lookup: CDR1 SGHVS, CDR2 FQNEAQ. The CDR3 consists of 14 residues. The CDR3 sequence: CASSIRTGYLEAFF. CDR3 in DNA: TGTGCCAGCAGCATCCGGACAGGGTACCTTGAAGCTTTCTTT.

The V call is TRBV5-6, the J call TRBJ2-7; 7 bases line up with TRBD1. This CDR3 has 15 residues. The ends lost 0 bases at V and 4 bases at J; junction bases unmatched: 7. The V gene's germline CDR1 is SGHDT and CDR2 YYEEEE. The CDR3 sequence is CASSLGLQGTYEQYF. CDR3 nucleotides: TGTGCCAGCAGCTTGGGTTTACAGGGGACGTACGAGCAGTACTTC.

The chain is built from TRBV28 and TRBJ2-3; TRBD2 matches at 10 bases. Germline lookup yields CDR1 MDHEN and CDR2 SYDVKM. The CDR3 has 15 amino acids. The J segment lost 6 bases and the V segment lost 3 bases, leaving 6 bases of the junction unmatched. The CDR3 spells CASSFTSGARDTQYF. The CDR3 nucleotides are TGTGCCAGCAGTTTCACTAGCGGGGCACGGGATACGCAGTATTTT.

This rearrangement joins TRBV10-3 to TRBJ2-7, with 11 bases aligning to TRBD2. After removal of 6 bases from V and 4 bases from J, the junction contained 23 bases not matched to a gene. The CDR3 is 20 residues long. In germline, CDR1 is ENHRY, CDR2 SYGVKD. CDR3 nucleotides: TGTGCCATCAGCGGGACGCGCGGGACTAGCGGACATGGAGGGTTTTACGAGCAGTACTTC. Its protein product is CAISGTRGTSGHGGFYEQYF.

The chain is built from TRBV11-3 and TRBJ2-2, with TRBD1 matching over 7 bases. The J segment lost 3 bases and the V segment lost 6 bases, leaving 10 bases of the junction unmatched. Germline V gene data show CDR1 as SGHNT and CDR2 as YENEEA. The CDR3 length is 16 residues. The CDR3 protein is CASSGPTGVDTGELFF. CDR3 nucleotide sequence: TGTGCCAGCAGTGGGCCTACAGGGGTCGACACCGGGGAGCTGTTTTTT.

V is TRBV9 and J is TRBJ2-3; 12 bases map to TRBD2. The V gene's germline CDR1 is SGDLS and CDR2 YYNGEE. V dropped 0 bases and J dropped 6; count of bases not matched to a gene: 5. CDR3 length equals 16 residues. The CDR3 DNA sequence: TGTGCCAGCAGCGTAGTGGCTAGCGGGAGGGTTGATACGCAGTATTTT. Protein product: CASSVVASGRVDTQYF.

The chain recombines TRBV27 with TRBJ2-1, with TRBD1 matching 7 bases. CDR3 length: 13 amino acids. Germline CDR1 and CDR2: MNHEY and SMNVEV (reference sequence). The ends lost 7 bases at V and 7 bases at J; junction bases unmatched: 7. CDR3 nucleotide sequence: TGTGCCAGCACGACAGGGATGCGGAATGAGCAGTTCTTC. It codes for CASTTGMRNEQFF.

The V gene is TRBV7-9, the J gene TRBJ2-7; D is undetermined. CDR3 size: 13 residues. V lost 5 bases, J lost 1 base, and 9 bases lay in between. Germline CDR1 reads SEHNR; CDR2 reads FQNEAQ (reference sequence). The CDR3 reads CASSEAPSYEQYF. The DNA of the CDR3 is TGTGCCAGCAGCGAAGCTCCGTCCTACGAGCAGTACTTC.

The rearrangement uses TRBV19 and TRBJ2-5; 8 bases line up with TRBD1. The V segment lost 6 bases and the J segment 5 bases; nucleotides outside the gene matches: 8. Looked up from germline, CDR1 is LNHDA and CDR2 is SQIVND (reference sequence). The CDR3 is made up of 14 amino acids. The DNA for the CDR3 is TGTGCCAGTAGCCTCGGACAGGGCTGGGAGACCCAGTACTTC. Residues: CASSLGQGWETQYF.

The V gene is TRBV5-4, the J gene TRBJ2-3; tentatively, D is TRBD1 (6 bases). V shed 0 bases and J shed 0 bases, with 11 bases lying between them. Germline CDR1 is SGHNT and CDR2 is YYREEE (reference sequence). The CDR3 is 16 residues long. CDR3 loop: CASSLGGQGSTDTQYF. The CDR3 bases are TGTGCCAGCAGCTTGGGGGGCCAGGGGAGCACAGATACGCAGTATTTT. Complete variable domain (other parts from reference TRBV5-4 and TRBJ2-3): ETGVTQSPTHLIKTRGQQVTLRCSSQSGHNTVSWYQQALGQGPQFIFQYYREEENGRGNFPPRFSGLQFPNYSSELNVNALELDDSALYLCASSLGGQGSTDTQYFGPGTRLTVL.

This chain joins TRBV19 and TRBJ1-4; 7 positions match TRBD1. This CDR3 has 15 residues. Germline assignment: CDR1 LNHDA and CDR2 SQIVND (reference sequence). With V trimmed by 3 bases and J by 5 bases, 6 bases remained unmatched. CDR3 nucleotides: TGTGCCAGTAGTATTTCCAGGGGGTCAAATGAAAAACTGTTTTTT. Amino acid sequence: CASSISRGSNEKLFF.

CDR3 in amino acids: CASSYRTSSYNEQFF. CDR3 DNA: TGCGCCAGCAGCTACCGGACTAGCAGTTACAATGAGCAGTTCTTC. V is TRBV5-1 and J is TRBJ2-1, with TRBD2 matching over 8 bases. V dropped 3 bases and J dropped 4; count of bases not matched to a gene: 6. The CDR3 extends over 15 amino acids. Germline-derived CDR1 and CDR2 are SGHRS and YFSETQ.

The chain is built from TRBV5-4 and TRBJ1-1; 10 bases line up with TRBD1. The trim removed 4 bases at V and 3 bases at J, leaving 12 bases unmatched. Germline V gene sequence: CDR1 SGHNT, CDR2 YYREEE (reference sequence). The CDR3 loop spans 17 amino acids. In nucleotides, the CDR3 is TGTGCCAGCAGCACAGGACAGGGGGAACGGTGGGACACTGAAGCTTTCTTT. This gives the protein CASSTGQGERWDTEAFF.

The chain employs TRBV9 and TRBJ1-2, with 8 positions matching TRBD1. The V gene end was trimmed by 6 bases and the J gene end by 3 bases; junction bases not matched to a gene: 7. Germline CDR1 reads SGDLS; CDR2 reads YYNGEE. The CDR3 has 14 residues. The CDR3 coding sequence is TGTGCCAGCACTATAGGACAGGGAGACTATGGCTACACCTTC. Its translation: CASTIGQGDYGYTF. The full variable domain, in which reference TRBV9 and TRBJ1-2 provide the parts outside the CDR3, is DSGVTQTPKHLITATGQRVTLRCSPRSGDLSVYWYQQSLDQGLQFLIQYYNGEERAKGNILERFSAQQFPDLHSELNLSSLELGDSALYFCASTIGQGDYGYTFGSGTRLTVV.

This clone was recorded once. This chain connects TRBV9 to TRBJ2-3; no clear D. CDR1 and CDR2 (germline): SGDLS, YYNGEE. V was trimmed by 0 bases and J by 11 bases, leaving 25 bases between them. The CDR3 length is 17 residues. CDR3 amino acids: CASSVDSKGPSQMEQYF. DNA of the CDR3: TGTGCCAGCAGCGTAGACTCCAAAGGCCCCTCACAGATGGAGCAGTATTTT. Using reference TRBV9 and TRBJ2-3 for the parts outside the CDR3, the full variable domain is DSGVTQTPKHLITATGQRVTLRCSPRSGDLSVYWYQQSLDQGLQFLIQYYNGEERAKGNILERFSAQQFPDLHSELNLSSLELGDSALYFCASSVDSKGPSQMEQYFGPGTRLTVL.

CDR3 loop: CASSVVAGAVEQYF. CDR3 sequence (DNA): TGTGCCAGCAGCGTAGTCGCGGGAGCGGTCGAGCAGTACTTC. The rearrangement joins TRBV7-2 to TRBJ2-7, with 7 bases fitting TRBD2. The trim removed 5 bases at V and 6 bases at J, leaving 10 bases unmatched. The CDR3 runs 14 residues. Germline V gene data show CDR1 as SGHTA and CDR2 as FQGNSA. The full variable domain, with the rest looked up from reference TRBV7-2 and TRBJ2-7, is GAGVSQSPSNKVTEKGKDVELRCDPISGHTALYWYRQSLGQGLEFLIYFQGNSAPDKSGLPSDRFSAERTGGSVSTLTIQRTQQEDSAVYLCASSVVAGAVEQYFGPGTRLTVT.

The chain joins TRBV7-9 to TRBJ2-3, with 7 bases aligning to TRBD2. This CDR3 is 13 amino acids long. Germline V gene sequence: CDR1 SEHNR, CDR2 FQNEAQ (reference sequence). V lost 6 bases and J lost 6; bases outside the gene matches: 6. The CDR3 nucleotides read TGTGCCAGCAGTTTCACGCGGGGGGATACGCAGTATTTT. This codes for CASSFTRGDTQYF.

The chain uses TRBV28 and TRBJ1-4; TRBD1 matches at 7 bases. CDR1 is MDHEN, CDR2 SYDVKM, per germline. J gave up 5 bases and V 8 bases, and 14 bases lay outside the gene matches. CDR3 length: 16 amino acids. The chain's CDR3 is CASSLRGLGGNEKLFF. The CDR3 DNA follows: TGTGCCAGCTCCCTAAGAGGGCTAGGGGGCAATGAAAAACTGTTTTTT.

V gene TRBV7-2 combines with J gene TRBJ2-5, with 11 positions matching TRBD2. CDR1 is SGHTA, CDR2 FQGNSA, per germline. J lost 1 base, V lost 3 bases, and 1 base had no gene match. The CDR3 is made up of 15 amino acids. The CDR3 DNA reads as TGTGCCAGCAGCTTTAGCGGGAGGGTCCAAGAGACCCAGTACTTC. Translation gives CASSFSGRVQETQYF.